This T cell receptor beta chain originates from a study of blood T cell repertoires in COVID-19 (dated by TCRdb to about 2020). Study-level background: Collaborator samples came from the United States, Italy and Spain and covered acute and convalescent phases of COVID-19. The repertoires were released in a freely available public database meant as a resource for research on the immune response to SARS-CoV-2. Deeply sampled blood TCRbeta repertoires from subjects exposed to, actively infected with, or recovered from COVID-19 were included in the dataset. The prospective study material was composed of cDNA or gDNA derived from T cells, B-cell-depleted T cells, or PBMCs. Samples were obtained from the ongoing ImmuneRACE study (first 160 participants) and from 1,200 or so subjects provided by 6 global collaborators. Where HLA class I and class II types were available, the types were taken from metadata supplied by the sample provider, not from assay-based typing. Sample metadata almost always included a de-identified subject ID, COVID-19 status, age in years and sex.

Participants in the prospective study were aged roughly 18 to 90 years, lived in approximately 26 United States geographic areas, and enrolled through a virtual design. Cohort assignment in the prospective study relied on participant-reported clinical history from a screening survey and a study questionnaire. In the prospective study, whole blood, serum and a nasopharyngeal or oropharyngeal swab were collected from each participant by mobile phlebotomists. Participants in the prospective study had the option to provide additional blood draws and questionnaires over a roughly two-month period. Before DNA extraction, prospective study blood samples were shipped either frozen or at room temperature. Via the germline V gene, CDR1 is MDHEN and CDR2 SYDVKM. Relative to germline, V is 4 bases shorter and J is 5 bases shorter, with 20 bases between their ends. Reading from cysteine to phenylalanine, the CDR3 counts 16 amino acids. Solely the CDR3 DNA is kept, with 48 bases framed from the first base.

TCRbeta CDR3 regions were amplified from genomic DNA using the immunoSEQ Assay, a bias-controlled multiplex PCR. Concerning the study's data processing: The number of nucleated cells in each sample was estimated from the amplification of reference gene primers within the assay. To quantify the absolute abundance of each unique TCRbeta CDR3 rearrangement, sequence reads were collapsed and filtered. For each sample, productive Simpson clonality was calculated by taking the square root of Simpson's diversity index across productive rearrangements. TCRdb took over this immuneACCESS table, retaining in-frame rearrangements with V and J assigned. Such tables are incomplete; in checked studies, under half of the missing clones stem from an unresolved V gene, and the remainder is unexplained. Clone size and V and J calls were adopted from that table, with D and trimming inferred from the DNA. This sample holds about 230,000 clones; around nine tenths were observed only once. The ten largest clonotypes hold less than 4% of the sample.

Broader findings and caveats from the paper: The amount of clinical and demographic metadata varied by source and participant and was provided uncurated.

About this clone: No cognate antigen has been identified for it. The record has no base qualities; no much larger clone is one base away.

The chain is made from TRBV28 and TRBJ1-2; the D region possibly corresponds to TRBD1 (5 bases align). This clonotype originated in a woman aged 30 to 39 with acute COVID-19. Source material: PBMCs or T cells enriched from blood (not recorded which). The CDR3 reads as follows: CASSSPRGRTQYGYTF. In nucleotides, the sequence is TGTGCCAGCAGTTCTCCCCGTGGCAGGACACAATATGGCTACACCTTC.